These 16 T cell receptor beta chains originate from one sample sequenced in a study of cytomegalovirus exposure and HLA in healthy donors. Profiled with immunoSEQ multiplex PCR; TCRdb holds only in-frame clones, not every one. Of some 86,000 clones detected, roughly 93% appear once; the ten largest clones hold less than 4%. Sequencing was done on a sample of PBMCs. Source of these receptors: a woman between 25 and 40 years old in good health and CMV-seronegative.

This chain joins TRBV7-9 and TRBJ2-3; 8 bases map to TRBD2. Trimming took 5 bases from V and 2 from J; bases not matched to a gene: 18. The CDR3 loop spans 19 amino acids. Germline CDR1 is SEHNR and CDR2 is FQNEAQ (reference sequence). CDR3 loop: CASSLLAAGVMFPTDTQYF. DNA for the CDR3: TGTGCCAGCAGCCTTCTGGCAGCGGGAGTGATGTTCCCCACAGATACGCAGTATTTT.

The V gene is TRBV5-4, the J gene TRBJ1-1, with a possible D match to TRBD1 (5 bases). Germline V gene lookup returns CDR1 SGHNT and CDR2 YYREEE (reference sequence). Trimming cost V 0 bases and J 5 bases, with 11 bases left between them. The CDR3 is 14 residues long. The chain's CDR3 is CASSLDRWGTEAFF. The CDR3 DNA follows: TGTGCCAGCAGCTTGGACAGGTGGGGAACTGAAGCTTTCTTT.

There are a few counts of this clone. The V and J genes are TRBV19 and TRBJ1-2, with 10 bases fitting TRBD1. Germline V gives CDR1 LNHDA, CDR2 SQIVND (reference sequence). The J segment lost 4 bases and the V segment lost 7 bases, leaving 9 bases of the junction unmatched. The CDR3 runs to 15 residues. CDR3 region: CASTGTGDFIYGYTF. The CDR3 DNA reads as TGTGCCAGTACCGGGACAGGGGACTTTATCTATGGCTACACCTTC. Complete variable domain (other parts from reference TRBV19 and TRBJ1-2): DGGITQSPKYLFRKEGQNVTLSCEQNLNHDAMYWYRQDPGQGLRLIYYSQIVNDFQKGDIAEGYSVSREKKESFPLTVTSAQKNPTAFYLCASTGTGDFIYGYTFGSGTRLTVV.

The gene calls are TRBV2 and TRBJ2-1; tentatively, D is TRBD2 (6 bases). The V gene lost 2 bases and the J gene lost 0 bases, with 11 bases spanning the gap. This CDR3 spans 16 amino acids. CDR1 and CDR2 (germline): SNHLY, FYNNEI. CDR3 bases: TGTGCCAGCAGTGAATGGGGGGACCCCTCCTACAATGAGCAGTTCTTC. Its translation: CASSEWGDPSYNEQFF.

The chain links TRBV28 to TRBJ2-7; 7 bases are a match to TRBD1. Unmatched junction bases numbered 10, after V lost 6 bases and J lost 5 bases. The germline gives CDR1 MDHEN, CDR2 SYDVKM. The CDR3 spans 14 residues. CDR3 sequence reads: CASRNTGDLNEQYF. CDR3 bases: TGTGCCAGCAGGAATACAGGGGATCTCAACGAGCAGTACTTC.

The J gene is TRBJ2-7, the V gene TRBV28; tentative D call: TRBD2 (6 bases). Germline assignment: CDR1 MDHEN and CDR2 SYDVKM. CDR3 length: 13 residues. V was pared by 3 bases and J by 1 base, with 7 bases between. The CDR3 sequence is CASSLGLSYEQYF. Here the CDR3 DNA reads TGTGCCAGCAGTTTGGGACTTTCCTACGAGCAGTACTTC.

The chain joins TRBV28 to TRBJ2-1, with 7 bases fitting TRBD1. CDR1 is MDHEN, CDR2 SYDVKM, per germline. This CDR3 contains 15 residues. J was trimmed by 0 bases and V by 6 bases; bases with no gene match: 5. The CDR3 region has the DNA TGTGCCAGCAGCGGCCCAGGGGGCTCCTACAATGAGCAGTTCTTC. Protein sequence: CASSGPGGSYNEQFF.

The V call is TRBV5-4, the J call TRBJ1-3; D ambiguous. The V end was cut by 4 bases, the J end by 4 bases, with 18 bases between. The CDR3 covers 16 residues. CDR1 is SGHNT and CDR2 is YYREEE in the germline V gene (reference sequence). The CDR3 bases are TGTGCCAGCAGCATGATCGGGTCGGCTGAAGGAAACACCATATATTTT. This sequence encodes CASSMIGSAEGNTIYF.

The rearrangement joins TRBV7-9 to TRBJ1-4, with D maybe TRBD1 (5 bases). Germline CDR1 and CDR2: SEHNR and FQNEAQ (reference sequence). V shed 5 bases and J shed 9 bases, with 16 bases lying between them. The CDR3 contains 14 residues. The CDR3 loop reads CASSPGQGRQKLFF. CDR3 nucleotides: TGTGCCAGCAGCCCTGGACAAGGTCGTCAAAAACTGTTTTTT.

J is TRBJ1-3 and V is TRBV19, with D tentatively TRBD1 (6 bases). The CDR3 length is 17 residues. Germline values: CDR1 LNHDA, CDR2 SQIVND (reference sequence). V was clipped by 11 bases and J by 0 bases, with 23 bases between them. The chain's CDR3 is CAASGGQGIYSGNTIYF. The CDR3 DNA reads TGTGCCGCTTCCGGGGGGCAGGGGATTTACTCTGGAAACACCATATATTTT.

The rearrangement joins TRBV9 to TRBJ2-3; D perhaps matches TRBD2 (5 bases). V dropped 4 bases and J dropped 1 base, with 10 bases sitting between them. In germline, CDR1 is SGDLS, CDR2 YYNGEE. This CDR3 has 14 amino acids. CDR3 sequence reads: CASSPWTGTDTQYF. CDR3 DNA: TGTGCCAGCAGCCCCTGGACTGGCACAGATACGCAGTATTTT.

The chain joins TRBV30 to TRBJ2-2; D possibly corresponds to TRBD2 (6 bases). CDR3 length: 16 residues. V shed 2 bases and J shed 4 bases, with 17 bases lying between them. The germline gives CDR1 GTSNPN, CDR2 SVGIG (reference sequence). The CDR3 loop reads CAWSRLVGRITGELFF. CDR3 sequence (DNA): TGTGCCTGGAGTCGACTAGTTGGGAGAATCACCGGGGAGCTGTTTTTT. Filled out from reference TRBV30 and TRBJ2-2, the complete variable domain reads SQTIHQWPATLVQPVGSPLSLECTVEGTSNPNLYWYRQAAGRGLQLLFYSVGIGQISSEVPQNLSASRPQDRQFILSSKKLLLSDSGFYLCAWSRLVGRITGELFFGEGSRLTVL.

V and J are TRBV6-1 and TRBJ1-5; D uncertain. Deletions cut 10 bases from V and 3 bases from J, with 19 bases between. In germline, CDR1 is MNHNS, CDR2 SASEGT. The CDR3 runs to 15 residues. The CDR3 loop reads CATQLSSGINQPQHF. The CDR3 DNA follows: TGTGCCACCCAACTTTCATCGGGGATCAATCAGCCCCAGCATTTT.

The chain links TRBV2 to TRBJ2-3, with 12 bases that match TRBD2. Germline CDR1 and CDR2: SNHLY and FYNNEI. The V segment lost 8 bases and the J segment 2 bases; nucleotides outside the gene matches: 5. CDR3 length equals 15 residues. The DNA for the CDR3 is TGTGCCAGCTCAGGACTAGCGGGAATCACAGATACGCAGTATTTT. Translated: CASSGLAGITDTQYF.

The chain couples TRBV29-1 to TRBJ1-1, with D perhaps matching TRBD1 (6 bases). With 7 bases removed from V and 1 base from J, the gap between germline ends came to 10 bases. The V gene's germline CDR1 is SQVTM and CDR2 ANQGSEA. The CDR3 consists of 12 residues. The CDR3 DNA reads as TGCAGCGCTCAACAGGGGAACACTGAAGCTTTCTTT. It encodes CSAQQGNTEAFF.

The gene calls are TRBV19 and TRBJ2-7; D call uncertain. Germline CDR1 LNHDA, CDR2 SQIVND (reference sequence). The V and J ends lost 1 base and 2 bases respectively, with 9 bases between them. The CDR3 contains 14 residues. The CDR3 nucleotides read TGTGCCAGTAGTATAGCTAGGTTAGCCTACGAGCAGTACTTC. Translated: CASSIARLAYEQYF.